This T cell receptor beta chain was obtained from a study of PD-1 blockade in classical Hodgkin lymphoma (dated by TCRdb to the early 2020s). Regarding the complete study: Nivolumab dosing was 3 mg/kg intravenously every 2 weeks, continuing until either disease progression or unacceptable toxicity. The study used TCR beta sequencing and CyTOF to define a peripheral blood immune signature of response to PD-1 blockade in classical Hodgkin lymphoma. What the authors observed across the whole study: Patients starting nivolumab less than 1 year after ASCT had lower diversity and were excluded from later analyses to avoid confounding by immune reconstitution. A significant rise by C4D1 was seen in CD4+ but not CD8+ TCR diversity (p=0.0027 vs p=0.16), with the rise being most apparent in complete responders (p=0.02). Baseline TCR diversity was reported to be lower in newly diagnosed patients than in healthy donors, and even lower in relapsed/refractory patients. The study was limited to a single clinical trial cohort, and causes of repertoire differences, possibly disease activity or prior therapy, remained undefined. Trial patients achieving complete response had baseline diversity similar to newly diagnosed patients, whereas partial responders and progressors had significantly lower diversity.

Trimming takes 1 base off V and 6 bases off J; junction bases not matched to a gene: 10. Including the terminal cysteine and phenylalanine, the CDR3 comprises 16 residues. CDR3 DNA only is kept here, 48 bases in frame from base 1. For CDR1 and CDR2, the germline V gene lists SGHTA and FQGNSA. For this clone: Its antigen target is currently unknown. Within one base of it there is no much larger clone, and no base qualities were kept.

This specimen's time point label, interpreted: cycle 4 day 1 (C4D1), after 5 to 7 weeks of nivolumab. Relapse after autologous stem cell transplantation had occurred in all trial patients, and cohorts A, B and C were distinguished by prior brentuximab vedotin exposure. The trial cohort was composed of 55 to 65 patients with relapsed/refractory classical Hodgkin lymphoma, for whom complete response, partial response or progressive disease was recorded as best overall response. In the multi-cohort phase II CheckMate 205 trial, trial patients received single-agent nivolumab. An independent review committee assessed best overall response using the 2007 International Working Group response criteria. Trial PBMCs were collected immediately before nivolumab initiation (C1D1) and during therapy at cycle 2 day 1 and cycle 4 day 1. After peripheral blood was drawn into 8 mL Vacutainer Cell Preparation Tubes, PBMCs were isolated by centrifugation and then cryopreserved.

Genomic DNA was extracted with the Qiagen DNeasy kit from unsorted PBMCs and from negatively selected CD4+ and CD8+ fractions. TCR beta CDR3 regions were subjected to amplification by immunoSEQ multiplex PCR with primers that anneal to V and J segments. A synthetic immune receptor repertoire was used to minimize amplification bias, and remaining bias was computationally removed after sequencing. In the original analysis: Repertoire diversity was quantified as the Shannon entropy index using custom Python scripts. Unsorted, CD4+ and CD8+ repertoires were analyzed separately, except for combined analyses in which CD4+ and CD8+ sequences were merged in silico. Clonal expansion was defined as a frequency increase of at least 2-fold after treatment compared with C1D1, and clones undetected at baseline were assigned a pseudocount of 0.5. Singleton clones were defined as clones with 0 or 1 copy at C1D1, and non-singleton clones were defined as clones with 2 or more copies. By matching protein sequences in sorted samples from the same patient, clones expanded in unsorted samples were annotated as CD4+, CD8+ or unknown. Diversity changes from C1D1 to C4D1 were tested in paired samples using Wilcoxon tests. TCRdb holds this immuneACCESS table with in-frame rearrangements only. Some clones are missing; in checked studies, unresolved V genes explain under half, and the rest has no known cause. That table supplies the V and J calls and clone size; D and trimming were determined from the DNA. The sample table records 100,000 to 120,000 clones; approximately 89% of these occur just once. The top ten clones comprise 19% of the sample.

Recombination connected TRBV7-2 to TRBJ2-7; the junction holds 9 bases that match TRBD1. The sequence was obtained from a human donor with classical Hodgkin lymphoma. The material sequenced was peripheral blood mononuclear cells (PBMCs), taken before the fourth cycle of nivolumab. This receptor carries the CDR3 CASSLEGGTGLSEQYF. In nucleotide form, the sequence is TGTGCCAGCAGCTTAGAGGGGGGGACAGGGTTATCCGAGCAGTACTTC.